This T cell receptor (beta chain) appears in the sequencing data of a study of cytomegalovirus exposure and HLA in healthy donors. General observations from the study: Confirmation in vitro established that a few CMV-associated chains were specific for CMV antigens. An apparent linkage of common viral pathogens to several of the most significant clusters emerged in a later analysis. CMV serostatus was the sole immune exposure information available. Some V segments, including TRBV6-2 and TRBV6-3, were excluded as indistinguishable.

This clone was counted only a few times. Its antigen is as yet unknown. From germline, CDR1 is LNHNV and CDR2 YYDKDF (reference sequence). This CDR3 contains 14 residues. The V and J ends lost 4 bases and 5 bases, in that order; junction bases with no gene match: 5. The PCR had 60 Vbeta and 13 Jbeta primers. Produced via immunoSEQ multiplex PCR; TCRdb's table is partial and in-frame only. The sample lists 80,000 or so clones; around 60% were seen once. Sequencing used PBMCs. This chain joins TRBV15 and TRBJ2-3, with TRBD1 identical over 8 bases. The receptor's source is a man between 25 and 39 years old in good health and CMV-seropositive. CDR3 nucleotides: TGTGCCACCAGCATCAGGGGGCTGGAAGATACGCAGTATTTT. It yields the protein CATSIRGLEDTQYF.